This T cell receptor beta chain was obtained from a study of blood T cell repertoires in COVID-19. Study at large: PBMCs, B-cell-depleted T cells, or T cells were the source of the cDNA or gDNA that made up the material.

Produced via immunoSEQ multiplex PCR; TCRdb's table is partial and in-frame only. Here the sample spans roughly 120,000 clones, roughly 88% being singletons. The CDR3 loop spans 15 amino acids. Unmatched junction bases numbered 5, after V lost 3 bases and J lost 5 bases. Germline assignment: CDR1 MNHEY and CDR2 SMNVEV (reference sequence). V usage is TRBV27 and J usage is TRBJ1-1, with 11 bases matching TRBD1. The origin of this receptor is a woman between 50 and 59 years old with active or convalescent COVID-19. Specimen: peripheral blood. The CDR3 sequence is CASSLGTGGGTEAFF. CDR3 nucleotide sequence: TGTGCCAGCAGTTTGGGGACAGGGGGAGGGACTGAAGCTTTCTTT.